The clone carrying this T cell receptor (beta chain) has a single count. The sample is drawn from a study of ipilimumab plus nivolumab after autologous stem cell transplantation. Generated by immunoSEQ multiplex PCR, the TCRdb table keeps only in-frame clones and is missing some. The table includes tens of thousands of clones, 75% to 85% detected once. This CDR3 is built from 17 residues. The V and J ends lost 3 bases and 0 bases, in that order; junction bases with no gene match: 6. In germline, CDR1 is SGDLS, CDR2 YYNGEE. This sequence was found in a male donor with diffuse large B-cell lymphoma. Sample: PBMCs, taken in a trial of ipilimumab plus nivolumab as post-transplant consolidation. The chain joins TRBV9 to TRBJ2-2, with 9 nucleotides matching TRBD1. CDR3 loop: CASSGKWDRANTGELFF. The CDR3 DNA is TGTGCCAGCAGCGGCAAGTGGGACAGGGCGAACACCGGGGAGCTGTTTTTT.